This T cell receptor beta chain was profiled in a study of shared clonotypes between healthy human individuals. This CDR3 spans 15 amino acids. The ends lost 4 bases at V and 2 bases at J; junction bases unmatched: 4. Per germline, CDR1 MNHNY and CDR2 SVGAGI (reference sequence). The repertoire was sequenced with immunoSEQ multiplex PCR; TCRdb's copy has only in-frame clones and lacks some. The data show a few million clones, approximately 90% seen once. This receptor was identified in a man aged 18 to 30 in good health. The sequenced sample consisted of naive CD4+ T cells sorted from blood. Subset here: CD45RA+ positively selected. The chain joins TRBV6-6 to TRBJ2-3; TRBD2 aligns across 9 bases. CDR3 bases: TGTGCCAGCAGTTTGACTAGCGGACCCACAGATACGCAGTATTTT. As protein: CASSLTSGPTDTQYF.